A single T cell receptor beta chain is shown here with its context. Its antigen remains unidentified. Base-call qualities are not available, and no considerably larger clone is one nucleotide away. Healthy HIV-negative adults with no recently reported acute infections or vaccinations were included as donors. Every donor was a Caucasian adult residing in Nashville, Tennessee, USA. CD4+ T cells were enriched through magnetic negative selection, after which naive cells were positively selected on CD45RA and the remaining negative fraction served as the memory subset. After blood collection by leukapheresis, PBMCs were isolated using Ficoll-Histopaque density gradient centrifugation and then cryopreserved in the vapor phase of liquid nitrogen. Purity and quantity of every magnetically sorted T cell population were checked by analytical flow cytometry. From each sorted fraction, genomic DNA was isolated and quantified by UV absorbance on a Nanodrop 2000c.

This sample is part of a study of shared clonotypes between healthy human individuals (dated by TCRdb to the early 2020s). Notes on the research overall: The cohort included a few men and a couple of women between 18 and 49 years of age. Per donor, three plates each were used for CD4 naive and CD4 memory, two for CD8 naive, and one for CD8 memory. Each donor's leukapheresis produced roughly between roughly 0.9 and 9 billion PBMCs. Libraries were prepared and TCR repertoires were sequenced by different laboratories using diverse techniques, in order to increase sequencing depth and limit assay-specific biases. To estimate repertoire size and how much clonotypes are shared between individuals, the study performed deep sequencing of blood TCR repertoires from about five healthy adults. What the study reported, not specific to this receptor: Only blood was sampled, and tissue TCR repertoires likely differ from those in blood. Incomplete sequencing was indicated by rarefaction of sorted-subset datasets, despite the large sequencing depth. The genetic and exposure-history diversity represented was limited by the small number of donors. Pairwise subsampling indicated that sequencing depth was expected to affect the degree of clonotype sharing among donors. Across a few donors, roughly 5.4% of naive CD4, approximately 3.6% of naive CD8, about 2.3% of memory CD4, and under 0.45% of memory CD8 clonotypes were shared. Larger estimated clonotype richness was generally found for naive subsets than for memory subsets. Clonotypes shared by all four sorted-subset donors showed higher generation probabilities than non-shared clonotypes.

Sequences MNHNS (CDR1) and SASEGT (CDR2) are obtained from the germline V gene. From cysteine to phenylalanine, the CDR3 is 15 amino acids long. Here the CDR3 DNA is all that survives: 45 bases in frame from base 1. Trimming accounts for 6 bases at V and 5 bases at J, while the number of junction bases matched to no gene is 7. Using the deep immunoSEQ assay, TCR CDR3 regions were amplified from genomic DNA by multiplex PCR. Extracted genomic DNA from each cell subset was distributed evenly across all wells of several immunoSEQ 96-well plates, and each plate was treated as a replicate. For sorted subsets, each replicate PCR was loaded with 150 to 250 ng genomic DNA, equivalent to about 30,000 T cell genomes. Purified libraries were quantified with a Qubit 3.0 fluorometer, sized on a Bioanalyzer 2100, and re-quantified with the KAPA Library Quantification kit. Every immunoSEQ 96-well plate was sequenced on a dedicated single-read 150-cycle Illumina NextSeq 550 flow cell. Per the original workflow: Because only junctional sequences without quality scores were contained in the immunoSEQ output, filtering matching that applied to full-length reads could not be performed. Sequences were annotated with PyIR, a Python wrapper for IgBLAST v1.9, using IMGT germline references to assign V/J genes and CDR3. Reads were filtered out if the reads had weak V/J assignments (E-value above 1e-6), no CDR3, stop codons, out-of-frame junctions, or ambiguous translated residues. V3J clonotypes were defined by identical inferred V gene, J gene, and CDR3 amino acid sequence. Percentage overlap between repertoires was calculated by dividing the number of shared unique clonotypes by the size of the smaller repertoire. RTK rarefaction, the Chao1 estimator, and Recon v2.1 estimates of unobserved clonotypes were used to assess repertoire richness. OLGA was used to compute generation probabilities for all TCRbeta clonotypes that the gDNA method yielded from a few donors. Not all clones reach the TCRdb copy of this immuneACCESS table, which keeps in-frame sequences only. Checked studies attribute under half of the gap to unresolved V genes and leave the rest unexplained. Clone size and V and J calls were adopted from that table, with D and trimming inferred from the DNA. A total of approximately 530,000 clones appear in this sample, 90% to 97% of them only once. The top ten clonotypes cover about 0.064% of the sample.

The sample was naive CD4+ T cells sorted from blood. The cell subset or site label for this specimen denotes: CD45RA+ positively selected. The V and J segments used are TRBV6-1 and TRBJ2-5, and TRBD1 matches 12 of the central bases. This TCR was recovered from a woman under 40 in good health. The nucleotide sequence reads TGTGCCAGCAGGGCGGGGACAGGGGGCTTTGAGACCCAGTACTTC. It codes for CASRAGTGGFETQYF.